This T cell receptor beta chain was captured by sequencing in a study of T cell responses to AZD1222 COVID-19 vaccine. Study results and limitations: Only five or six individuals given AZD1222 were seropositive at baseline. The peak T cell response came first, and repertoires were sampled only after it.

With respect to this clone: Its cognate antigen is unknown.

Germline V gives CDR1 LGHDT, CDR2 YNNKEL (reference sequence). The CDR3 contains 18 residues. Deletions cut 0 bases from V and 2 bases from J, with 18 bases between. Profiled with immunoSEQ multiplex PCR; TCRdb holds only in-frame clones, not every one. This repertoire shows 120,000 to 150,000 clones, about 93% found once; its top ten account for 2.8%. The sequencing used peripheral blood, collected on day 0 of MenACWY control vaccination. The chain combines TRBV3-1 (or the pseudogene TRBV3-2) with TRBJ2-3, with unresolved D. This receptor was obtained from an adult in good health. CDR3 DNA: TGTGCCAGCAGCCAAGAGGAAGGCGCCCTCCTGACCACAGATACGCAGTATTTT. It yields the protein CASSQEEGALLTTDTQYF.